This TCR beta chain was sequenced in a study of blood T cell repertoires in COVID-19. The V gene end was trimmed by 8 bases and the J gene end by 5 bases; junction bases not matched to a gene: 4. The CDR3 runs to 12 residues. Germline loops: CDR1 LNHNV, CDR2 YYDKDF (reference sequence). As handled by the study authors: Reference gene primer amplification yielded estimated nucleated cell counts. Assay used: immunoSEQ multiplex PCR; TCRdb lists only in-frame clones, some missing. V, J and clone size are taken as reported in that table, and D and trimming were inferred from the DNA itself. The sample yields 100,000 to 110,000 clones, just under 80% seen once.

The sequenced material came from peripheral blood. The receptor was isolated from a woman in her 70s with acute or convalescent COVID-19. The chain joins TRBV15 to TRBJ2-5, with 8 bases identical to TRBD1. The CDR3 protein is CATGQGGETQYF. CDR3 nucleotides: TGTGCCACCGGACAGGGTGGGGAGACCCAGTACTTC.